Listed below are T cell receptor beta chains from one sample, sequenced in a study of blood T cells in healthy people across ages. In TCRdb, the 5' RACE reads were re-called with MiXCR into one record per CDR3 protein. Among about a million distinct CDR3 sequences listed, roughly 47% were seen once. Sequencing was done on a sample of blood. Every receptor here comes from an older woman in good health. CDR3s include the opening cysteine and the closing phenylalanine or tryptophan. The order of the fields is J gene, V gene, D gene, clone size, CDR3 DNA, CDR3 protein. The D gene is left open where the match is weak. The size entry is marked missing in some rows and otherwise reads once, few, many or a size class.

J: TRBJ2-5; V: TRBV20-1; D: TRBD2; size: -; DNA: TGCAGTGCCCCCTCCCGGGCTAGCGGGGGGGAGACCCAGTACTTC; CDR3: CSAPSRASGGETQYF
J: TRBJ1-1; V: TRBV12-3/TRBV12-4; D: -; size: -; DNA: TGTGCCAGCAGTTTTATTAGGGGCATGAACACTGAAGCTTTCTTT; CDR3: CASSFIRGMNTEAFF
J: TRBJ2-1; V: TRBV6-2/TRBV6-3; D: TRBD2; size: many; DNA: TGTGCCAGCGATTGGCGGGAGGGCCAAACGGGGCAGTTCTTC; CDR3: CASDWREGQTGQFF
J: TRBJ2-1; V: TRBV4-3; D: TRBD2; size: -; DNA: TGCGCCAGCAGCCCGGAGGGCGGGAGGTTCACCTACAATGAGCAGTTCTTC; CDR3: CASSPEGGRFTYNEQFF
J: TRBJ2-1; V: TRBV11-3; D: -; size: -; DNA: TGTGCCAGCAGCGTAGATACCGGGAATGAGCAGTTCTTC; CDR3: CASSVDTGNEQFF
J: TRBJ2-7; V: TRBV5-1; D: TRBD2; size: -; DNA: TGCGCCAGCAGCTTAACTAGCGAGAGTTTCTACGAGCAGTACTTC; CDR3: CASSLTSESFYEQYF
J: TRBJ2-7; V: TRBV29-1; D: -; size: few; DNA: TGCAGCGTTCAGGACAGCCCCTACGAGCAGTACTTC; CDR3: CSVQDSPYEQYF
J: TRBJ2-2; V: TRBV10-3; D: TRBD1; size: -; DNA: TGTGCCATCAGTGCCCGGGACAGGGTTAGCACCGGGGAGCTGTTTTTT; CDR3: CAISARDRVSTGELFF
J: TRBJ2-1; V: TRBV20-1; D: -; size: few; DNA: TGCAGTGCTAGACGCAGGACGCCCTACAATGAGCAGTTCTTC; CDR3: CSARRRTPYNEQFF
J: TRBJ2-3; V: TRBV28; D: TRBD2; size: -; DNA: TGTGCCAGCAGTCAGATTGGACTAGCCCTCACAGATACGCAGTATTTT; CDR3: CASSQIGLALTDTQYF
J: TRBJ2-7; V: TRBV20-1; D: TRBD1; size: -; DNA: TGCAGTGCTAGCGGAGACAGGGGTAAGGCCGAGCAGTACTTC; CDR3: CSASGDRGKAEQYF
J: TRBJ2-1; V: TRBV18; D: TRBD2; size: -; DNA: TGTGCCAGCTCACGACTAGCGGGAGGGCCCGGTGAGCAGTTCTTC; CDR3: CASSRLAGGPGEQFF
J: TRBJ2-1; V: TRBV29-1; D: -; size: few; DNA: TGCAGCGTTGAAAAGTTGGACGGCAATGAGCAGTTCTTC; CDR3: CSVEKLDGNEQFF
J: TRBJ2-5; V: TRBV5-5; D: -; size: -; DNA: TGTGCCAGCAGCTGGGAATTAGGGGTGGATAGGGACCAGTACTTC; CDR3: CASSWELGVDRDQYF
J: TRBJ2-1; V: TRBV20-1; D: TRBD2; size: -; DNA: TGCAGTGCTAGAGATGGTTCTACGCCGGGACTAGCGGGAGGGCAGTTCTTC; CDR3: CSARDGSTPGLAGGQFF
J: TRBJ2-5; V: TRBV11-2; D: -; size: -; DNA: TGTGCCAGCAGCTTAGTCGGCGGGCTTCAAGAGACCCAGTACTTC; CDR3: CASSLVGGLQETQYF
J: TRBJ2-1; V: TRBV27; D: -; size: -; DNA: TGTGCCAGCAGCCATAATTCGATTAGCTCCTACAATGAGCAGTTCTTC; CDR3: CASSHNSISSYNEQFF
J: TRBJ2-2; V: TRBV27; D: -; size: few; DNA: TGTGCCAGCAGTTTTGGGTCCGGAACCGGGGAGCTGTTTTTT; CDR3: CASSFGSGTGELFF
J: TRBJ2-7; V: TRBV28; D: -; size: -; DNA: TGTGCCAGCAGTTCCGGTGACTACGAGCAGTACTTC; CDR3: CASSSGDYEQYF
J: TRBJ2-5; V: TRBV20-1; D: -; size: -; DNA: TGCAGTGCTAAACGTGGTCAACCGCACCAAGAGACCCAGTACTTC; CDR3: CSAKRGQPHQETQYF
J: TRBJ2-7; V: TRBV4-3; D: -; size: -; DNA: TGCGCCAGCAGCCAAGATGGTCGGGGGAATTACGAGCAGTACTTC; CDR3: CASSQDGRGNYEQYF
J: TRBJ2-1; V: TRBV3-1; D: -; size: -; DNA: TGTGCCAGCAGCCAACCGACAGATTCGGGCACTGAGCAGTTCTTC; CDR3: CASSQPTDSGTEQFF
J: TRBJ2-1; V: TRBV14; D: TRBD1; size: -; DNA: TGTGCCAGCAGCCAAAACGGACAGGGGGTTCACAATGAGCAGTTCTTC; CDR3: CASSQNGQGVHNEQFF
J: TRBJ2-3; V: TRBV4-1; D: -; size: once; DNA: TGCGCCAGCAGCCAAGTGGTTAGTAAGGCAGATACGCAGTATTTT; CDR3: CASSQVVSKADTQYF
J: TRBJ2-3; V: TRBV4-2; D: TRBD1; size: many; DNA: TGTGCCAGCAAAACCCGAGGGGGCGCGAGCACAGATACGCAGTATTTT; CDR3: CASKTRGGASTDTQYF
J: TRBJ2-1; V: TRBV12-3/TRBV12-4; D: -; size: -; DNA: TGTGCCAGCAGTTTGGGTCCCAGGGTCGTCAAAAGCGGGCAGTTCTTC; CDR3: CASSLGPRVVKSGQFF
J: TRBJ2-7; V: TRBV20-1; D: TRBD2; size: -; DNA: TGCAGTGCTAGGCTAGCGGGGGCTCGGGAGCAGTACTTC; CDR3: CSARLAGAREQYF
J: TRBJ2-7; V: TRBV7-3; D: -; size: few; DNA: TGTGCCAGCAGCATCGGGCCCTCGGCCTACGAGCAGTACTTC; CDR3: CASSIGPSAYEQYF
J: TRBJ2-5; V: TRBV29-1; D: TRBD2; size: few; DNA: TGCAGCGGGGGGATGGGAGGGAGTCACGAGACCCAGTACTTC; CDR3: CSGGMGGSHETQYF
J: TRBJ2-7; V: TRBV10-3; D: -; size: many; DNA: TGTGCCATCAGTGGGACCCTAGGTACCTACGAGCAGTACTTC; CDR3: CAISGTLGTYEQYF
J: TRBJ2-7; V: TRBV6-6; D: -; size: few; DNA: TGTGCCAGCAGTTACATAAGGGCGGGAAGGCCCTACGAGCAGTACTTC; CDR3: CASSYIRAGRPYEQYF
J: TRBJ1-1; V: TRBV7-2; D: -; size: -; DNA: TGTGCCAGCGGAGAACGGACGCATGAAGCTTTCTTT; CDR3: CASGERTHEAFF
J: TRBJ2-3; V: TRBV7-9; D: -; size: -; DNA: TGTGCCAGCAGCCCCCGGCGGGCCACAGATACGCAGTATTTT; CDR3: CASSPRRATDTQYF
J: TRBJ2-5; V: TRBV20-1; D: -; size: -; DNA: TGCAGTGCTAGAGATGGCCTGGATGGGACCCAGTACTTC; CDR3: CSARDGLDGTQYF
J: TRBJ2-3; V: TRBV7-2; D: TRBD2; size: few; DNA: TGTGCCAGCAGCTTAGGGACTAGCGGGAGTGGCACAGATACGCAGTATTTT; CDR3: CASSLGTSGSGTDTQYF
J: TRBJ2-5; V: TRBV20-1; D: -; size: few; DNA: TGCAGTGCCCAGAAGGGGGAGACCCAGTACTTC; CDR3: CSAQKGETQYF
J: TRBJ2-7; V: TRBV9; D: TRBD2; size: -; DNA: TGTGCCAGCAGCGTAGGGACTAGCGGGATGTACGAGCAGTACTTC; CDR3: CASSVGTSGMYEQYF
J: TRBJ2-7; V: TRBV20-1; D: -; size: few; DNA: TGCAGTGCTAGAGGCTCGGGCATACATGCCTACGAGCAGTACTTC; CDR3: CSARGSGIHAYEQYF
J: TRBJ2-2; V: TRBV29-1; D: -; size: -; DNA: TGCAGCGTTGAACGTCCGGACACCGGGGAGCTGTTTTTT; CDR3: CSVERPDTGELFF
J: TRBJ2-1; V: TRBV12-3/TRBV12-4; D: -; size: many; DNA: TGTGCCAGCAGTGACTACAATGAGCAGTTCTTC; CDR3: CASSDYNEQFF
J: TRBJ2-1; V: TRBV6-1; D: TRBD2; size: -; DNA: TGTGCCAGCAGTAAATTAGCGGGAGGGCATTCCTACAATGAGCAGTTCTTC; CDR3: CASSKLAGGHSYNEQFF
J: TRBJ2-5; V: TRBV7-8; D: -; size: few; DNA: TGTGCCAGCAGCCTTCCAAGTCTCGGGTCGACCCAGTACTTC; CDR3: CASSLPSLGSTQYF
J: TRBJ2-5; V: TRBV30; D: TRBD1; size: -; DNA: TGTGCCCTGGGGGGACAGGGTTACTATGAGCAGTACTTC; CDR3: CALGGQGYYEQYF
J: TRBJ2-7; V: TRBV28; D: -; size: -; DNA: TGTGCCAGCAGTTTGGAGGGGCCCCCCTACGAGCAGTACTTC; CDR3: CASSLEGPPYEQYF
J: TRBJ2-1; V: TRBV12-3/TRBV12-4; D: -; size: -; DNA: TGTGCCAGCAGTCCGTCGGCCCGAAGCTCCTACAATGAGCAGTTCTTC; CDR3: CASSPSARSSYNEQFF
J: TRBJ2-1; V: TRBV20-1; D: TRBD2; size: once; DNA: TGCAGTGCTGGGCCTAGCGGGAGGGCCTTAGATGAGCAGTTCTTC; CDR3: CSAGPSGRALDEQFF